This TCR beta chain was identified in a study of CD8 T cells in Susac syndrome. Study-level points and caveats: As the study acknowledged, the number of individuals in its TCR sequencing and HLA analysis was relatively small.

A quantity of about 0.45 to 1 ug RNA underwent reverse transcription using random hexamers. The amplification used immunoSEQ multiplex PCR on TCR beta CDR3; it spanned 54 Vbeta and 13 Jbeta. In TCRdb, the immunoSEQ multiplex PCR reads were re-called with MiXCR into one record per CDR3 protein. The table has around 160,000 distinct CDR3 sequences, more than 90% seen once. CDR1 GTSNPN and CDR2 SVGIG come from the germline V gene (reference sequence). There are 13 residues in the CDR3. Deletions cut 2 bases from V and 4 bases from J, with 9 bases between. Sequencing targeted TCR beta in blood CD8+ and CD4+ T cells. TEMRA cells were FACS-enriched and CD8+ and CD4+ T cells negatively isolated. A remark on this clonotype: Antigen specificity is unknown.

The chain couples TRBV30 to TRBJ1-3; D gene unclear. This receptor was identified in a human donor in good health. Sequencing used CD4+ T cells from PBMCs. CDR3 nucleotide sequence: TGTGCCTGGAGTAGAGGCAGGGGAAACACCATATATTTT. It specifies CAWSRGRGNTIYF.